These T cell receptor beta chains were read from a single sample in a study of T cells in Graves' hyperthyroidism and ophthalmopathy. A single record per CDR3 protein comes from TCRdb applying MiXCR to the multiplex PCR reads. The data contain about 640,000 distinct CDR3 sequences, around 21% of them singletons. Sequenced: blood. The receptor source for this set is a man younger than 45 with Graves' ophthalmopathy. The CDR3 runs from the conserved cysteine through the conserved F or W. The D gene is left open where the match is weak. For some rows the clone size is stated as once, few or many, or as a class when expanded; others skip it.

size	D	V	J	DNA	CDR3
few	TRBD1	TRBV5-1	TRBJ2-2	TGCGCCAGCAGCTTTCTTTTTACAGGGGAGTTCGCCGGGGAGCTGTTTTTT	CASSFLFTGEFAGELFF
.	TRBD1	TRBV5-1	TRBJ2-7	TGTGCCAGCAGCACAGGGGACATCCACGAGCAGTACTTC	CASSTGDIHEQYF
many	.	TRBV7-8	TRBJ1-1	TGTGCCAGCAGCTTGAGCTCGCGGGGGTTGAACACTGAAGCTTTCTTT	CASSLSSRGLNTEAFF
.	.	TRBV11-2	TRBJ2-1	TGTGCCAGCAGCTGGACCGTCAGCAATGAGCAGTTCTTC	CASSWTVSNEQFF
few	.	TRBV19	TRBJ1-5	TGTGCCAGTAGTATCGGGGACCACCTAATGCGCAATCAGCCCCAGCATTTT	CASSIGDHLMRNQPQHF
.	TRBD2	TRBV6-1	TRBJ2-7	TGTGCCAGCAGCCCTATCCTAGCGGGAACCTACGAGCAGTACTTC	CASSPILAGTYEQYF
few	.	TRBV2	TRBJ2-7	TGTGCCAGCAGTGAACCCGGGACCTACGAGCAGTACTTC	CASSEPGTYEQYF
.	TRBD2	TRBV20-1	TRBJ2-5	TGCAGTGCGCCGAGCCCTACTAGCGGCCAAGAGACCCAGTACTTC	CSAPSPTSGQETQYF
few	.	TRBV20-1	TRBJ1-5	TGCAGTGCTAGAGATACAGTAGATCAGCCCCAGCATTTT	CSARDTVDQPQHF
.	.	TRBV7-2	TRBJ2-3	TGTGCCAGCAGCTTCCAAGGGGCTCTCAGCACAGATACGCAGTATTTT	CASSFQGALSTDTQYF
many	TRBD2	TRBV2	TRBJ2-5	TGTGCCAGCAGCACCGGGACTAGATACTACTTC	CASSTGTRYYF
.	.	TRBV2	TRBJ2-3	TGTGCCAGCAGTGGCGAGGGTACAGACACAGATACGCAGTATTTT	CASSGEGTDTDTQYF
many	TRBD1	TRBV27	TRBJ2-7	TGTGCCAGCAGTCCCCTTGGGACAGGGGATCACTACGAGCAGTACTTC	CASSPLGTGDHYEQYF
.	.	TRBV2	TRBJ2-3	TGTGCCACCATATTAGACAGGTCCCTCACAGATACGCAGTATTTT	CATILDRSLTDTQYF
few	TRBD2	TRBV5-4	TRBJ2-7	TGTGCCAGCAGCTTTAGCGGGAGCCGGTACGAGCAGTACTTC	CASSFSGSRYEQYF
.	.	TRBV30	TRBJ1-3	TGTGCCTGGAGCTCCCCCAACCGACAAGGCATATATTTT	CAWSSPNRQGIYF
many	TRBD2	TRBV30	TRBJ2-5	TGTGCCTGGAGTGAAGGAGCGGGAGTAGAGACCCAGTACTTC	CAWSEGAGVETQYF
many	TRBD2	TRBV18	TRBJ2-1	TGTGCCAGCTCACCACCCGGACTAGCGGGAGGGGTGAATGAGCAGTTCTTC	CASSPPGLAGGVNEQFF
few	.	TRBV6-2/TRBV6-3	TRBJ2-2	TGTGCCAGCAGTTACGCCCCCGAGAACACCGGGGAGCTGTTTTTT	CASSYAPENTGELFF
few	TRBD1	TRBV10-3	TRBJ1-3	TGTGCCATATCAGACAGGGTCTCTGGAAACACCATATATTTT	CAISDRVSGNTIYF
few	.	TRBV3-1	TRBJ1-6	TGTGCCAGCAGCCGTGGCGTGGGTTGGAATTCACCCCTCCACTTT	CASSRGVGWNSPLHF
once	TRBD1	TRBV20-1	TRBJ2-1	TGCAGTGCTCTGGGCCGGGACAGGGTGGACAATGAGCAGTTCTTC	CSALGRDRVDNEQFF
many	TRBD2	TRBV10-1	TRBJ2-7	TGCGCCAGGGCATTGAGGTGGGCGGGAGGATTCTACGAGCAGTACTTC	CARALRWAGGFYEQYF
few	TRBD2	TRBV7-8	TRBJ2-1	TGTGCCAGCAGCTTGGGACTAGCGGTATACTCCTACAATGAGCAGTTCTTC	CASSLGLAVYSYNEQFF
.	.	TRBV5-8	TRBJ2-1	TGTGCCAGCAGCTTATTGGGTATATCCGCTCAGGACAATGAGCAGTTCTTC	CASSLLGISAQDNEQFF
.	TRBD2	TRBV6-1	TRBJ2-7	TGTGCCAGCATGGGCGGGAGGTCCTACGAGCAGTACTTC	CASMGGRSYEQYF
many	.	TRBV11-2	TRBJ2-1	TGTGCCAGCAGCGACCCTAGAGGGGGCAATGAGCAGTTCTTC	CASSDPRGGNEQFF
few	TRBD2	TRBV4-1	TRBJ2-7	TGCGCCAGCAGCCAAGATGGGGGACTAGCGGCAACTGCCTACGAGCAGTACTTC	CASSQDGGLAATAYEQYF
.	.	TRBV7-9	TRBJ2-5	TGTGCCAGCAGCTTCCCCCGGCAATACCTCCAAGAGACCCAGTACTTC	CASSFPRQYLQETQYF
few	.	TRBV28	TRBJ1-1	TGTGCCAGCAGTTTACGGTCGCAGATGAACACTGAAGCTTTCTTT	CASSLRSQMNTEAFF
.	.	TRBV18	TRBJ2-3	TGTGCCAGCTCACCACCGGGGAAAAGCGGCACAGATACGCAGTATTTT	CASSPPGKSGTDTQYF
few	.	TRBV11-2	TRBJ1-1	TGTGCCAGCAGCCCGAACGAGGGAGGTTTCGCTGAAGCTTTCTTT	CASSPNEGGFAEAFF
many	.	TRBV20-1	TRBJ2-1	TGCAGTGGAAGAGGGCAGGCCGGGGAGCAGTTCTTC	CSGRGQAGEQFF
.	TRBD2	TRBV6-1	TRBJ2-5	TGTGCCAGCAGGGCCTCGCTAGCGGGCCGCCAAGAGACCCAGTACTTC	CASRASLAGRQETQYF
many	.	TRBV20-1	TRBJ2-1	TGCAGTGCTAGTGGGGGGAGCTCCTACAATGAGCAGTTCTTC	CSASGGSSYNEQFF
.	TRBD2	TRBV12-3/TRBV12-4	TRBJ2-2	TGTGCCAGCTCGGGACTAGCGGGAGCCCCCCGTACCGGGGAGCTGTTTTTT	CASSGLAGAPRTGELFF
few	TRBD2	TRBV9	TRBJ2-1	TGTGCCAGCAGCATAACTAGCGGGGCCTACAATGAGCAGTTCTTC	CASSITSGAYNEQFF
.	.	TRBV4-1	TRBJ2-3	TGCGCCAGCAGCCCACTACATTACAAAGGTTCCACAGATACGCAGTATTTT	CASSPLHYKGSTDTQYF
.	TRBD1	TRBV20-1	TRBJ1-2	TGCAGTGCAAGGGACAGGGTGGGGACTGGCTACACCTTC	CSARDRVGTGYTF
.	.	TRBV6-1	TRBJ2-2	TGTGCCAGCAGTTCACAGGGTTACACCGGGGAGCTGTTTTTT	CASSSQGYTGELFF
.	TRBD1	TRBV11-3	TRBJ2-6	TGTGCCAGCAGCAATGGACAGGGGGCACTTCGGGCCAACGTCCTGACTTTC	CASSNGQGALRANVLTF
many	.	TRBV3-1	TRBJ1-1	TGTGCCAGCTTGTCAGAGAACACTGAAGCTTTCTTT	CASLSENTEAFF
.	TRBD1	TRBV7-2	TRBJ1-2	TGTGCCAGCAGCTTAGAGTTGACAGGGGCCTATGGCTACACCTTC	CASSLELTGAYGYTF
.	TRBD2	TRBV9	TRBJ2-7	TGTGCCAGCAGCGTAGATAGCGGGAACTCCTACGAGCAGTACTTC	CASSVDSGNSYEQYF
.	.	TRBV3-1	TRBJ2-7	TGTGCCAGCAGCCAAATTAGCTCCTACGAGCAGTACTTC	CASSQISSYEQYF
.	TRBD1	TRBV20-1	TRBJ2-7	TGCAGTGCTATCGCCGGGACAGGGGGTCCCTACGAGCAGTACTTC	CSAIAGTGGPYEQYF
.	.	TRBV12-3/TRBV12-4	TRBJ1-2	TGTGCCAGCAGTTTCGAAGTCAACTATGGCTACACCTTC	CASSFEVNYGYTF
few	TRBD2	TRBV6-1	TRBJ2-1	TGTGCCAGCGCGGGGGGACTAGAGCCAAGCTCCTACAATGAGCAGTTCTTC	CASAGGLEPSSYNEQFF
many	TRBD2	TRBV6-2/TRBV6-3	TRBJ2-3	TGTGCCAGCAGTTACAGGGAGGGGCCAGATACGCAGTATTTT	CASSYREGPDTQYF